Many counts were recorded for the clone carrying this T cell receptor (beta chain). This entry comes from a study of T cells in Graves' hyperthyroidism and ophthalmopathy. Researchers took RNA transcripts and amplified the TCR beta CDR3 regions from them. With the HTBI primer set, the TCR CDR3 went through a first round of RT-PCR. TCRdb itself ran the multiplex PCR reads through MiXCR, one entry per CDR3 protein. The table shows roughly 300,000 distinct CDR3 sequences, with more than 11% occurring only once. This CDR3 is 14 amino acids long. Trimming took off 8 bases at V and 8 bases at J, with 21 bases between the two ends. The germline V gene encodes CDR1 MDHEN and CDR2 SYDVKM.

The sequenced material came from blood. The rearrangement uses TRBV28 and TRBJ1-1; the D gene is possibly TRBD1 (6 bases). The receptor was derived from a woman aged 30 to 39 with Graves' hyperthyroidism. The CDR3, as DNA: TGTGCCAGCCGAGTCCAGCTCAGGGGTGCCGAAGCTTTCTTT. Translation gives CASRVQLRGAEAFF.